The sequence of this T cell receptor (beta chain) was determined in a study of sequential checkpoint blockade in melanoma. Study in general: Maintenance nivolumab came after either treatment sequence. Some 22 patients had tumor biopsies before treatment and at week 13.

Treatment here: randomized to nivolumab then ipilimumab (arm A) or the reverse (arm B). Germline loops: CDR1 SGDLS, CDR2 YYNGEE. The V gene lost 2 bases and the J gene lost 3 bases, with 9 bases spanning the gap. The CDR3 has 13 residues. Within the sample, this clone is medium-sized. The protocol was immunoSEQ multiplex PCR, while the TCRdb copy is restricted to in-frame clones and leaves out a portion. The sample has about 11,000 clones, about 30% seen once. This material consisted of tumor tissue (inferred from file names), taken from a patient given nivolumab and ipilimumab in sequence. This TCR came from a human donor with melanoma. V is TRBV9 and J is TRBJ2-7; D unclear. The CDR3 DNA is TGTGCCAGCAGCGTCTCTACCCACTACGAGCAGTACTTC. Residues: CASSVSTHYEQYF.